This TCR beta chain was recorded in a study of T cells in Graves' hyperthyroidism and ophthalmopathy. Regions amplified from RNA transcripts were the TCR beta CDR3 regions. First-round RT-PCR of the TCR CDR3 relied on the HTBI primer set. TCRdb itself ran the multiplex PCR reads through MiXCR, one entry per CDR3 protein. The sample lists fewer than 650,000 distinct CDR3 sequences, approximately 15% seen once, with more than 4.5% in the top ten. This clonotype has at least ten counts. Per germline, CDR1 SQVTM and CDR2 ANQGSEA. The CDR3 contains 12 residues. Trimming cost V 3 bases and J 5 bases, with 10 bases left between them.

Specimen: blood. The chain has TRBV29-1 and TRBJ1-1; D is undetermined. The sequence was obtained from a woman aged 30 to 39 with Graves' hyperthyroidism that later progressed to Graves' ophthalmopathy. CDR3 sequence: CSVETPRTEAFF. The CDR3 coding sequence is TGCAGCGTTGAGACTCCGCGGACTGAAGCTTTCTTT.